A selection of T cell receptor beta chains follows, all from one sample in a study of OX40 agonist ivuxolimab in advanced cancers. Sequencing was performed with immunoSEQ multiplex PCR; in TCRdb, only in-frame clones are kept and a portion is missing. Among fewer than 100,000 clones listed, over 90% were seen once. Sequencing used CD4+ or CD8+ T cells sorted from blood, obtained in a trial of the OX40 agonist ivuxolimab. The receptors here all came from an adult with an advanced solid tumor such as melanoma, head and neck, liver or kidney cancer. Each CDR3 is given with its conserved first and last residue. A D gene is named only where the DNA matches it firmly. The listing skips clone size in some rows; elsewhere it reads once, few, many or a size class.

clone_size j_call v_call d_call cdr3_aa cdr3_nt
. TRBJ2-5 TRBV6-5 . CASSYSYQKQETQYF TGTGCCAGCAGTTACTCGTACCAAAAGCAAGAGACCCAGTACTTC
. TRBJ2-7 TRBV12-5 TRBD2 CASGLVVGRVYEQYF TGTGCTAGTGGTTTGGTAGTAGGGAGGGTCTACGAGCAGTACTTC
. TRBJ2-3 TRBV4-3 . CASSQALSLVDTQYF TGCGCCAGCAGCCAGGCCCTTAGTTTGGTAGATACGCAGTATTTT
. TRBJ2-7 TRBV5-4 . CASSLAGTPAYEQYF TGTGCCAGCAGCTTGGCCGGGACACCTGCCTACGAGCAGTACTTC
. TRBJ1-1 TRBV27 . CASSLRGGDTEAFF TGTGCCAGCAGTTTAAGGGGTGGGGACACTGAAGCTTTCTTT
. TRBJ1-2 TRBV4-2 . CASSQENGYGYTF TGTGCCAGCAGCCAAGAAAATGGCTATGGCTACACCTTC
. TRBJ1-2 TRBV7-9 . CASSPHSGNYGYTF TGTGCCAGCAGCCCCCATTCAGGGAACTATGGCTACACCTTC
. TRBJ2-7 TRBV6-5 . CASSPVRDYEQYF TGTGCCAGCAGCCCCGTACGTGACTACGAGCAGTACTTC
. TRBJ1-3 TRBV2 . CASSVHTVSGNTIYF TGTGCCAGCAGTGTCCATACCGTCTCTGGAAACACCATATATTTT
. TRBJ2-7 TRBV27 . CASSFSQEPYEQYF TGTGCCAGCAGTTTTTCGCAGGAACCCTACGAGCAGTACTTC
. TRBJ1-6 TRBV21-1 . CAILRRVLDSPLHF TGTGCCATCCTCAGGAGGGTTTTGGATTCACCCCTCCACTTT
. TRBJ1-1 TRBV27 TRBD1 CASSNPGTGRNTEAFF TGTGCCAGCAGTAATCCCGGGACAGGGCGGAACACTGAAGCTTTCTTT
. TRBJ2-7 TRBV5-1 TRBD1 CASSTGQGAYEQYF TGCGCCAGCAGCACGGGACAGGGGGCCTACGAGCAGTACTTC
. TRBJ2-3 TRBV6-6 TRBD2 CASSAGTSGTTDTQYF TGTGCCAGCAGTGCCGGGACTAGCGGTACCACAGATACGCAGTATTTT
. TRBJ1-1 TRBV2 . CASSQGSIVNTEAFF TGTGCCAGCTCTCAGGGATCGATTGTGAACACTGAAGCTTTCTTT
few TRBJ1-1 TRBV7-6 . CASSLYQGTEAFF TGTGCCAGCAGCTTATATCAGGGAACTGAAGCTTTCTTT
. TRBJ1-3 TRBV15 . CATSRDAGSGNTIYF TGTGCCACCAGCAGAGATGCGGGTTCTGGAAACACCATATATTTT
. TRBJ2-1 TRBV29-1 TRBD2 CSSGGNEQFF TGCAGCTCGGGGGGCAATGAGCAGTTCTTC
. TRBJ1-5 TRBV27 . CASQSRGFHSNQPQHF TGTGCCAGCCAATCCCGGGGTTTTCATAGCAATCAGCCCCAGCATTTT
. TRBJ1-5 TRBV5-4 . CASSLGADQPQHF TGTGCCAGCAGCTTGGGGGCCGATCAGCCCCAGCATTTT
. TRBJ1-1 TRBV18 . CASSPKIQREVMNTEAFF TGTGCCAGCTCACCGAAAATACAGAGGGAGGTAATGAACACTGAAGCTTTCTTT
. TRBJ2-2 TRBV29-1 . CSATGFTGELFF TGCAGCGCTACAGGGTTCACCGGGGAGCTGTTTTTT
. TRBJ2-7 TRBV28 . CASSLGPLAAHEQYF TGTGCCAGCAGTTTAGGGCCCCTCGCGGCGCACGAGCAGTACTTC
. TRBJ2-7 TRBV7-6 TRBD1 CASSGNDRDEQYF TGTGCCAGCAGTGGGAACGACAGGGACGAGCAGTACTTC
. TRBJ1-4 TRBV4-1 . CASSPTGGDEKLFF TGCGCCAGCAGCCCGACAGGTGGGGATGAAAAACTGTTTTTT
. TRBJ1-6 TRBV4-3 . CASSLESYNSPLHF TGCGCCAGCAGTCTGGAGTCTTATAATTCACCCCTCCACTTT
. TRBJ1-1 TRBV10-3 . CAISESVGRARTEAFF TGTGCCATCAGTGAGTCAGTGGGCAGGGCGAGGACTGAAGCTTTCTTT
. TRBJ2-4 TRBV19 . CASSPGAYIQYF TGTGCCAGTAGTCCAGGGGCGTACATTCAGTACTTC
once TRBJ2-7 TRBV19 . CASSAGTGTYEQYF TGTGCCAGTAGTGCCGGGACGGGGACCTACGAGCAGTACTTC
. TRBJ1-2 TRBV6-5 . CASSYSNSQDDGYTF TGTGCCAGCAGTTACTCGAACAGCCAGGACGATGGCTACACCTTC
. TRBJ1-4 TRBV5-1 . CASSFTGNQPEKLFF TGCGCCAGCAGCTTCACAGGGAACCAACCTGAAAAACTGTTTTTT
. TRBJ2-5 TRBV19 TRBD1 CASTGTGSQETQYF TGTGCCAGCACCGGGACAGGGTCACAAGAGACCCAGTACTTC
. TRBJ1-5 TRBV6-6 . CASSSTGGQPQHF TGTGCCAGCTCCTCGACAGGAGGCCAGCCCCAGCATTTT
once TRBJ1-5 TRBV4-3 TRBD1 CASSQGTGSNQPQHF TGCGCCAGCAGCCAAGGGACAGGCAGCAATCAGCCCCAGCATTTT
. TRBJ1-2 TRBV19 TRBD1 CASTKPHGTGARGYTF TGTGCCAGTACGAAACCCCACGGGACAGGGGCTCGCGGCTACACCTTC
. TRBJ1-2 TRBV28 . CASSNTGRIPYGYTF TGTGCCAGCAGCAATACGGGACGGATACCCTATGGCTACACCTTC
. TRBJ1-1 TRBV6-5 . CASSSLGLEAFF TGTGCCAGCAGTTCCCTAGGCCTTGAAGCTTTCTTT
. TRBJ2-5 TRBV6-1 TRBD2 CASSGGLAGTETQYF TGTGCCAGCAGTGGTGGACTAGCGGGGACAGAGACCCAGTACTTC
. TRBJ2-1 TRBV29-1 TRBD1 CRAGGEFF TGCAGAGCAGGGGGCGAGTTCTTC
. TRBJ2-7 TRBV2 . CASSNRGGEQYF TGTGCCAGCAGCAACAGAGGGGGAGAGCAGTACTTC
. TRBJ2-7 TRBV12-5 . CASGLVGWGSSSYEQYF TGTGCTAGTGGTTTGGTTGGTTGGGGCAGCAGCTCCTACGAGCAGTACTTC
. TRBJ1-2 TRBV28 . CASSLWTMDWGGYTF TGTGCCAGCAGTTTATGGACTATGGACTGGGGTGGCTACACCTTC
. TRBJ1-2 TRBV27 . CASSLSLQGTYGYTF TGTGCCAGCAGTTTATCGCTCCAGGGTACCTATGGCTACACCTTC
. TRBJ2-7 TRBV5-1 . CASSLGFGTGYEQYF TGCGCCAGCAGCTTGGGATTTGGGACCGGTTACGAGCAGTACTTC